The present entry profiles one TCR beta chain with its context. This record comes from a study of radiotherapy plus CTLA-4 blockade in lung cancer. Generated by immunoSEQ multiplex PCR, the TCRdb table keeps only in-frame clones and is missing some. The sample records around 78,000 clones, around 76% being singletons. The J segment lost 7 bases and the V segment lost 10 bases, leaving 14 bases of the junction unmatched. Per germline, CDR1 MNHEY and CDR2 SMNVEV (reference sequence). This CDR3 comprises 14 residues. The receptor was isolated from a human donor with non-small cell lung cancer who had a partial response to radiotherapy plus ipilimumab. Some clones in this sample may be carry-over from other donors' samples. V and J are TRBV27 and TRBJ2-3; 7 bases are a match to TRBD2. The source was peripheral blood, collected from a patient treated with radiotherapy plus ipilimumab. The CDR3 DNA is TGTGCCACCTCACCAGGACTAGTCAGGAATACGCAGTATTTT. Translating gives CATSPGLVRNTQYF.